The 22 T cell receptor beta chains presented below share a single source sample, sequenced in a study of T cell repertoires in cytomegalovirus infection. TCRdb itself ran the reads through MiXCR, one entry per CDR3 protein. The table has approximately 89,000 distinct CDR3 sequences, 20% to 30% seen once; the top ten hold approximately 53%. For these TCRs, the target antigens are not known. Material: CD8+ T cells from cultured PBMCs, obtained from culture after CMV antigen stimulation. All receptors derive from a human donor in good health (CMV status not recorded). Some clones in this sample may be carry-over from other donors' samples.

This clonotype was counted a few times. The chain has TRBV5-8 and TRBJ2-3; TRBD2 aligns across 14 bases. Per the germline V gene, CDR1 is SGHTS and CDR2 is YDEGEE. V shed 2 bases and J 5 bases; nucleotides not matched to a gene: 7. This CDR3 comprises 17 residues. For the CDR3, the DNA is TGTGCCAGCAGCTTCGGTCGACTAGCGGGAGGGAAAGATACGCAGTATTTT. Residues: CASSFGRLAGGKDTQYF.

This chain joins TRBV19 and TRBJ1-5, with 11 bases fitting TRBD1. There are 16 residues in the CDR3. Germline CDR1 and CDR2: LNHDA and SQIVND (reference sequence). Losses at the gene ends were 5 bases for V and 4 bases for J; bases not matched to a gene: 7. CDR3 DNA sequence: TGTGCCAGTAGTCTGGACAGGGGGCTAAGGAATCAGCCCCAGCATTTT. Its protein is CASSLDRGLRNQPQHF.

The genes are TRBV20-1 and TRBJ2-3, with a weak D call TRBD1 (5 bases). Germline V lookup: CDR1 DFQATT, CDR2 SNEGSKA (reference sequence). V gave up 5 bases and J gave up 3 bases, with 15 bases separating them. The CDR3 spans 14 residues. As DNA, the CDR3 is TGCAGTGCTCCAGGGATCCGCGAAACAGATACGCAGTATTTT. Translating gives CSAPGIRETDTQYF.

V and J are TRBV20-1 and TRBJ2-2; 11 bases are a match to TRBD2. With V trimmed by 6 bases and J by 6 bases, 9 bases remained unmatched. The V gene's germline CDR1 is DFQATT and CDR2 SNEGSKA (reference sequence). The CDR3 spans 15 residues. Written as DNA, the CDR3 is TGCAGTGCGGAACTACCGGGACTAGCGGCCGGGGAGCTGTTTTTT. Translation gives CSAELPGLAAGELFF.

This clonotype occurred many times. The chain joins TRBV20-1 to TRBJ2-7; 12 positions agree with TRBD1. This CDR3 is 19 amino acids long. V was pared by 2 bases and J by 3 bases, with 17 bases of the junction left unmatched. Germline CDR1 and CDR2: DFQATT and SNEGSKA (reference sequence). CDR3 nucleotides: TGCAGTGCTAGACCTGGGACAGGGGGCAATATTAATGGCTACTACGAGCAGTACTTC. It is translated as CSARPGTGGNINGYYEQYF.

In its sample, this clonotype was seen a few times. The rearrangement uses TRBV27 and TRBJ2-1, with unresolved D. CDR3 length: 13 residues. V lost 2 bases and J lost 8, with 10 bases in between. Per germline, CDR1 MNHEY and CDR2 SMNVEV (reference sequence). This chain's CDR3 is CASSLGLHDEQFF. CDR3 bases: TGTGCCAGCAGTTTAGGGCTCCACGATGAGCAGTTCTTC.

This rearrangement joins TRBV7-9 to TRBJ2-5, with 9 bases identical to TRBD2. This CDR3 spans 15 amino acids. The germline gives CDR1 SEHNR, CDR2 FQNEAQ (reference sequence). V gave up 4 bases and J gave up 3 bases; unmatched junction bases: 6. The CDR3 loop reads CASSSPGTSKETQYF. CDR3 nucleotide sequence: TGTGCCAGCAGCTCTCCCGGGACTAGCAAAGAGACCCAGTACTTC.

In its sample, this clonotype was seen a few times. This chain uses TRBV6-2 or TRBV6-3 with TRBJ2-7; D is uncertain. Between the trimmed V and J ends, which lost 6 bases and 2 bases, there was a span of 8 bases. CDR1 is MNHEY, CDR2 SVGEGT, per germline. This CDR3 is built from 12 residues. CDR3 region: CASSPNTYEQYF. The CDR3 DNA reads TGTGCCAGCAGCCCTAATACCTACGAGCAGTACTTC.

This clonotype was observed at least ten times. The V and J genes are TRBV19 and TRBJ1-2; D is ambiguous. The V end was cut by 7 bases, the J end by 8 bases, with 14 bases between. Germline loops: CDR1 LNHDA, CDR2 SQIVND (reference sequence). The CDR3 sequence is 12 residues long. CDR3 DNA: TGTGCCAGTATGTGGGGATTATACGGCTACACCTTC. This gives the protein CASMWGLYGYTF.

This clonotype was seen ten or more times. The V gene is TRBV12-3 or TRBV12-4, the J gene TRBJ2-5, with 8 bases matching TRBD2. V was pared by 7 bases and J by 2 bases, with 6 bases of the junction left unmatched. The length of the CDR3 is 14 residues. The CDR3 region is CASTTGLAQETQYF. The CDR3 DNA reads TGTGCCAGCACCACCGGACTAGCTCAAGAGACCCAGTACTTC.

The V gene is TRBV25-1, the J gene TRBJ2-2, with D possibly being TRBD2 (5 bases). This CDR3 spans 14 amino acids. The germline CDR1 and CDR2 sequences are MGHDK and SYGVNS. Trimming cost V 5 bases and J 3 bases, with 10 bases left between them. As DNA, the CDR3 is TGTGCCAGCAGTACCAGCGGACACACCGGGGAGCTGTTTTTT. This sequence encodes CASSTSGHTGELFF. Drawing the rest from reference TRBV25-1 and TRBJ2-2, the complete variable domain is EADIYQTPRYLVIGTGKKITLECSQTMGHDKMYWYQQDPGMELHLIHYSYGVNSTEKGDLSSESTVSRIRTEHFPLTLESARPSHTSQYLCASSTSGHTGELFFGEGSRLTVL.

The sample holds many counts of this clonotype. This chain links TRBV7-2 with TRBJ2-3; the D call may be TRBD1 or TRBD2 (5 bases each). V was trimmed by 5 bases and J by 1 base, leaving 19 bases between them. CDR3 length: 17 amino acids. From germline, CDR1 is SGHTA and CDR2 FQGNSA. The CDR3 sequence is CASSRVGAIRGTDTQYF. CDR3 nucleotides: TGTGCCAGCAGCCGTGTCGGGGCCATACGTGGCACAGATACGCAGTATTTT.

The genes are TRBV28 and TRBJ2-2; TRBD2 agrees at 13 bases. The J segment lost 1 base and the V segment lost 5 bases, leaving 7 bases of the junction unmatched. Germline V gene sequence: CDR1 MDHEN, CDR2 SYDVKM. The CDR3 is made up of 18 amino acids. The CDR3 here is CASSTMRTSGRNTGELFF. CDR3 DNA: TGTGCCAGCAGTACCATGAGGACTAGCGGGAGGAACACCGGGGAGCTGTTTTTT.

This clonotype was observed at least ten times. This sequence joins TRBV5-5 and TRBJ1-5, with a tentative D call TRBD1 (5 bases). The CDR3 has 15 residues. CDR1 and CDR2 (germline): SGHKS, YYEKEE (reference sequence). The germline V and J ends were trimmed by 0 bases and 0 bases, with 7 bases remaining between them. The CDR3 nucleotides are TGTGCCAGCAGCTTGGGGGACGTTAGCAATCAGCCCCAGCATTTT. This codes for CASSLGDVSNQPQHF. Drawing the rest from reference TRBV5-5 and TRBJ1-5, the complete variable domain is DAGVTQSPTHLIKTRGQQVTLRCSPISGHKSVSWYQQVLGQGPQFIFQYYEKEERGRGNFPDRFSARQFPNYSSELNVNALLLGDSALYLCASSLGDVSNQPQHFGDGTRLSIL.

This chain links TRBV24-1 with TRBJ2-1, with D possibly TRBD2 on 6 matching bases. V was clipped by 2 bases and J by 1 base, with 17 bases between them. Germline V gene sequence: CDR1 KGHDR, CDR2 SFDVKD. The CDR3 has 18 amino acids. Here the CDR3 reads CATSDSSPGDPSYNEQFF. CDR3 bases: TGTGCCACCAGTGATTCATCCCCGGGAGATCCGTCCTACAATGAGCAGTTCTTC.

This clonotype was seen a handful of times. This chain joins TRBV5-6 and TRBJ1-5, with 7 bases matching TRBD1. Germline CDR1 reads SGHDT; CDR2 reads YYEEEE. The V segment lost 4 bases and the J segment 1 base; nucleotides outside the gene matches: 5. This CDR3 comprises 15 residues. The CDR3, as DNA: TGTGCCAGCAGCCTGAGGGACAGAAGCAATCAGCCCCAGCATTTT. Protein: CASSLRDRSNQPQHF.

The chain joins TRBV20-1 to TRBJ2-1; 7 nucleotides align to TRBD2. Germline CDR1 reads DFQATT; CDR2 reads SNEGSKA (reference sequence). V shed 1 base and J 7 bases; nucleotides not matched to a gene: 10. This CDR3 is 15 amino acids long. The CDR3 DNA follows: TGCAGTGCTAGAGTTCTAAAGCTAGCGGTAAATGAGCAGTTCTTC. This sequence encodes CSARVLKLAVNEQFF.

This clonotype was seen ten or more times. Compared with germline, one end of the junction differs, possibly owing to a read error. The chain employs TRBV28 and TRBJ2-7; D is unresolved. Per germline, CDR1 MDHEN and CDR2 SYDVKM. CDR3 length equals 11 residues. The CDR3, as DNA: TGTGCCAGCAGCTTCATGGGTACTTTATCCTTC. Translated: CASSFMGTLSF.

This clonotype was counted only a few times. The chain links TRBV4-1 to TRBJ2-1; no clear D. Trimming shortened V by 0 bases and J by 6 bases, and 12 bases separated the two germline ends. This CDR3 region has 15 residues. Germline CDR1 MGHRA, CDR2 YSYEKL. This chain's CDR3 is CASSQDDSEPNEQFF. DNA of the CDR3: TGCGCCAGCAGCCAAGATGATTCGGAGCCCAATGAGCAGTTCTTC.

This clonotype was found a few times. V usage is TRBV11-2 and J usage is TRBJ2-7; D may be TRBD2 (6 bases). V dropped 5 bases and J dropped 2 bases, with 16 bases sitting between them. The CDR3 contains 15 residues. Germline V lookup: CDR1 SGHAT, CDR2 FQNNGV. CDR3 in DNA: TGTGCCAGCAGCCCCCAGGGAGGAGCTCCCTACGAGCAGTACTTC. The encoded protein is CASSPQGGAPYEQYF. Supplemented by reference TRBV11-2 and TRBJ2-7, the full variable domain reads EAGVAQSPRYKIIEKRQSVAFWCNPISGHATLYWYQQILGQGPKLLIQFQNNGVVDDSQLPKDRFSAERLKGVDSTLKIQPAKLEDSAVYLCASSPQGGAPYEQYFGPGTRLTVT.

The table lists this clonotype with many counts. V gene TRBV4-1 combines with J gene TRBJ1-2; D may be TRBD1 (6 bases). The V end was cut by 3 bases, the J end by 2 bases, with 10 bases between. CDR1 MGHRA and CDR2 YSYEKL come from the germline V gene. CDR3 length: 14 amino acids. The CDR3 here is CASSHSGENYGYTF. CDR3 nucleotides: TGCGCCAGCAGCCACTCAGGGGAGAACTATGGCTACACCTTC.

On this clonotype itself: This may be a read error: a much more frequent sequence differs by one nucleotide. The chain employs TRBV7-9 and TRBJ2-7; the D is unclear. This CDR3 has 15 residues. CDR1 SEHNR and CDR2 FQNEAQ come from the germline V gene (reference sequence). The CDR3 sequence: CVSSDRLRPSYEQYF. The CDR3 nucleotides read TGTGTCAGCAGCGATCGCTTGAGACCCTCCTACGAGCAGTACTTC.